The TCR beta chain under discussion was sequenced for a study of response to subunit inactivated influenza vaccine. This clonotype was counted a few times. Per the germline V gene, CDR1 is SQVTM and CDR2 is ANQGSEA. There are 13 residues in the CDR3. Trimming pared 5 bases from V and 3 bases from J, leaving 11 bases between. TCRdb reprocessed the RT-PCR reads via MiXCR and lists one record per CDR3 protein. The sample shows approximately 170,000 distinct CDR3 sequences, approximately 12% of them seen only once. This same sample was also part of a study on T cells expressing NK-cell markers. That source reports: The cDNA for TCR beta came from 5'RACE template switching with UMIs. A handful of donors likewise had their CD3+CD56-NKG2C+ fraction led by these clonotypes. The HCMV specificity of the expanded NKG2C+ T cell clones stayed unresolved.

The chain combines TRBV29-1 with TRBJ2-4; tentatively, D is TRBD1 or TRBD2 (5 bases each). The specimen was CD8+ T cells sorted from PBMCs, collected 11 to 12 days after vaccination. This TCR came from a man between 45 and 60 years old who received an inactivated influenza vaccine. In DNA, the CDR3 is TGCAGCGTTCCGGGACCGATCAAAAACATTCAGTACTTC. It translates to CSVPGPIKNIQYF.